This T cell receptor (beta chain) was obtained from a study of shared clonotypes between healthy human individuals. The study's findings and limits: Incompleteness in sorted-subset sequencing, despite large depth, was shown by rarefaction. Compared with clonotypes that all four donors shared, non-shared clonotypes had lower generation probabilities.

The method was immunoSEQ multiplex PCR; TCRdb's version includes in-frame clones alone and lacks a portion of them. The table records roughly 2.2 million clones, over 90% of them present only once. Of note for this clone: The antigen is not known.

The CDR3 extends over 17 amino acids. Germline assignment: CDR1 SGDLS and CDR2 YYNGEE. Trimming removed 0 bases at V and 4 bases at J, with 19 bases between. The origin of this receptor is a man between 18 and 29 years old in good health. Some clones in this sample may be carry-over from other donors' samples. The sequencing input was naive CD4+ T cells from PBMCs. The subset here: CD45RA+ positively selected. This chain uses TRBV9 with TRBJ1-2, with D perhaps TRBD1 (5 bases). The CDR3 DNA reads TGTGCCAGCAGCGTAGGAACAGGCCGGGCTACAATCTATGGCTACACCTTC. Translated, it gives CASSVGTGRATIYGYTF.